The rows below give T cell receptor beta chains drawn from one sample of a study of shared clonotypes between healthy human individuals. The table came from immunoSEQ multiplex PCR; TCRdb's copy has only in-frame clones and leaves some out. The sample carries 600,000 or so clones, roughly 98% recorded once. The sequenced material came from naive CD8+ T cells sorted from blood. These TCRs come from a man aged 25 to 40 in good health. CDR3s include the opening cysteine and the closing phenylalanine or tryptophan. Expanded clones are given a class, and other clones once, few, many or no size at all.

abundance	j_gene	v_gene	CDR3aa
NA	TRBJ2-7	TRBV5-4	CASSLAGQSYEQYF
NA	TRBJ2-7	TRBV5-1	CASSLGGPGREQYF
NA	TRBJ2-3	TRBV15	CATSGIAGNTDTQYF
NA	TRBJ2-2	TRBV5-8	CASSLVTGNTGELFF
NA	TRBJ2-7	TRBV7-9	CASSQIGTGRVYEQYF
NA	TRBJ2-1	TRBV5-5	CASSLVVRNEQFF
NA	TRBJ2-5	TRBV2	CASVAGVRETQYF
NA	TRBJ1-1	TRBV6-5	CASSYSGTANTEAFF
NA	TRBJ2-7	TRBV29-1	CSVNGVSDEQYF
NA	TRBJ2-7	TRBV30	CAWSVHLGREQYF
NA	TRBJ2-7	TRBV27	CASSVARAYEQYF
NA	TRBJ2-7	TRBV4-1	CASSQGAQASGSTGYYEQYF
NA	TRBJ2-2	TRBV7-8	CASSIPTGGATNTGELFF
NA	TRBJ1-1	TRBV7-9	CASSLKTEAFF
NA	TRBJ2-1	TRBV7-2	CASSFPGTMAYNEQFF
NA	TRBJ2-7	TRBV11-2	CASREIGYEQYF
once	TRBJ2-2	TRBV29-1	CSVEIWGRTGELFF
NA	TRBJ2-3	TRBV29-1	CSVEGLAGFEDTQYF
NA	TRBJ2-2	TRBV27	CASSLSFYAAGELFF
NA	TRBJ2-1	TRBV5-8	CASSGRIRGEGGQEQFF
NA	TRBJ1-4	TRBV7-9	CASSMIGEKLFF
NA	TRBJ2-1	TRBV7-9	CASSLFGGSPYNEQFF
NA	TRBJ1-1	TRBV7-2	CASSLTPSPNTEAFF
NA	TRBJ2-3	TRBV11-3	CASSSSDPDTQYF
NA	TRBJ1-2	TRBV5-1	CASSLDSGTGGADYGYTF
NA	TRBJ2-7	TRBV18	CASSPKGQEVTYEQYF
NA	TRBJ2-7	TRBV11-2	CASSLGFGTAYEQYF
once	TRBJ2-1	TRBV4-3	CASSQDRKGEQFF
NA	TRBJ1-5	TRBV2	CASSPSTGSQPQHF
NA	TRBJ2-1	TRBV9	CASSASGSLDEQFF
NA	TRBJ2-7	TRBV27	CASSMTGGFRYEQYF
NA	TRBJ2-7	TRBV27	CASSSYRGSYEQYF
NA	TRBJ2-2	TRBV10-2	CASSWGSNTGELFF
few	TRBJ2-2	TRBV5-1	CASSQNPVNTGELFF
NA	TRBJ2-7	TRBV5-6	CASSSRRGPYEQYF
NA	TRBJ2-7	TRBV5-1	CASSLATDQGQYF
NA	TRBJ1-5	TRBV6-1	CASSPDRGRQPQHF
NA	TRBJ1-5	TRBV7-8	CASSPRRGGNSNQPQHF
NA	TRBJ1-1	TRBV27	CASTQERGRTEAFF
once	TRBJ2-7	TRBV2	CASSVPNRDYEQYF